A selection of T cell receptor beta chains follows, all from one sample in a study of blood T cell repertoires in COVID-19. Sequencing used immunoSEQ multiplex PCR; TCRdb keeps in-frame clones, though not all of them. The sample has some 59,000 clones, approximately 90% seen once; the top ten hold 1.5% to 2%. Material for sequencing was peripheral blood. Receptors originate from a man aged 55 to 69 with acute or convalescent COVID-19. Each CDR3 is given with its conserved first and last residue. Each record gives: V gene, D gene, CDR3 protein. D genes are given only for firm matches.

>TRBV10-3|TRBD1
CAISSTGGSHGYTF
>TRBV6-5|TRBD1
CASRPQGAGANVLTF
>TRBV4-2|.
CASSATPGVAETQYF
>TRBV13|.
CASSLLVGGGQADTQYF
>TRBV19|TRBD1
CASSLDFPGGQARSGANVLTF
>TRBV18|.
CASSPYGQPISYEQYF
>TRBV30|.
CAWSRPQGFGEAFF
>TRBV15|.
CATSRPGVDYTF
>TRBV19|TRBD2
CASSIGLAGGETQYF
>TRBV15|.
CATSRDRGGDVTGYTF
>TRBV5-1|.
CASHRGGPTDTQYF
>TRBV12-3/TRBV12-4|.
CASTNRESQPQHF
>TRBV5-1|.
CASSLGGSGNTIYF
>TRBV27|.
CASSLSGNNSPLHF
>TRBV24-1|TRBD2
CATIEPVAAGGQFF
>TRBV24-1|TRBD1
CATSDSREGTGSSGNTIYF